Shown below are 7 T cell receptor beta chains from a single sample sequenced in a study of blood T cell repertoires in COVID-19. Assay used: immunoSEQ multiplex PCR; TCRdb lists only in-frame clones, some missing. The sample shows about 12,000 clones, roughly four fifths of them seen only once. Sequenced sample: peripheral blood. The receptors come from a woman aged 55-75 years with acute or convalescent COVID-19.

The V and J genes are TRBV7-2 and TRBJ2-1; possibly TRBD2 for D (6 bases). The CDR3 sequence is 16 residues long. Trimming removed 1 base at V and 0 bases at J, with 10 bases between. Per the germline V gene, CDR1 is SGHTA and CDR2 is FQGNSA. CDR3 sequence (DNA): TGTGCCAGCAGCTTAGGTCGGGGGAGCTCCTACAATGAGCAGTTCTTC. Encoded protein: CASSLGRGSSYNEQFF.

The rearrangement links TRBV3-1 (or the pseudogene TRBV3-2) to TRBJ1-3, with D unresolved. This CDR3 is 14 amino acids long. Germline loops: CDR1 LGHDT, CDR2 YNNKEL (reference sequence). Trimming left V 6 bases short and J 6 bases short, with 15 bases between. CDR3 protein: CASREAGLKNTIYF. Here the CDR3 DNA reads TGTGCCAGCAGGGAAGCAGGATTAAAAAACACCATATATTTT.

The chain links TRBV7-2 to TRBJ1-2; D gene uncertain. V dropped 5 bases and J dropped 1 base, with 11 bases sitting between them. Germline CDR1 is SGHTA and CDR2 is FQGNSA. The CDR3 spans 14 residues. The CDR3 sequence: CASSPDFYNYGYTF. CDR3 sequence (DNA): TGTGCCAGCAGCCCAGATTTTTATAACTATGGCTACACCTTC.

The rearrangement uses TRBV7-9 and TRBJ2-4, with D tentatively TRBD1 (6 bases). The V gene's germline CDR1 is SEHNR and CDR2 FQNEAQ (reference sequence). This CDR3 contains 18 residues. V was clipped by 4 bases and J by 2 bases, with 21 bases between them. The CDR3 here is CASSSIGNRVMTKNIQYF. The CDR3 region has the DNA TGTGCCAGCAGCTCAATAGGAAACAGGGTAATGACCAAAAACATTCAGTACTTC.

V usage is TRBV2 and J usage is TRBJ1-1; D perhaps matches TRBD1 (5 bases). The CDR3 runs to 12 residues. Germline V CDR1 and CDR2: SNHLY, FYNNEI. V was clipped by 5 bases and J by 7 bases, with 11 bases between them. For the CDR3, the DNA is TGTGCCAGCAGTCCGGTGACAGATGAAGCTTTCTTT. It yields the protein CASSPVTDEAFF.

This clone is medium-sized by share. The sample carries other DNA sequences with the same CDR3. CDR3 nucleotide sequence: TGTGCCAGCAGCTTAGAGGGGAGCACAGATACGCAGTATTTT. Its protein is CASSLEGSTDTQYF. The V and J genes are TRBV7-9 and TRBJ2-3; a weak D match, TRBD1 (5 bases). Per germline, CDR1 SEHNR and CDR2 FQNEAQ (reference sequence). Trimming took off 1 base at V and 0 bases at J, with 5 bases between the two ends. CDR3 length: 14 residues.

The CDR3 DNA reads TGCAGTGCTAGTTTCGGTCAGGGGCATAATCAGCCCCAGCATTTT. This gives the protein CSASFGQGHNQPQHF. V usage is TRBV20-1 and J usage is TRBJ1-5, with a tentative D call TRBD1 (6 bases). Between the trimmed V and J ends, which lost 3 bases and 4 bases, there was a span of 16 bases. The CDR3 has 15 residues. Germline CDR1 is DFQATT and CDR2 is SNEGSKA (reference sequence).